A selection of T cell receptor beta chains follows, all from one sample in a study of blood T cell repertoires in COVID-19. Clones were read by immunoSEQ multiplex PCR, and TCRdb kept only the in-frame ones, dropping some. The profile shows under 200,000 clones, approximately 84% of them singletons. The sample was peripheral blood. These receptors came from a woman over 75 with acute or convalescent COVID-19. CDR3s include the opening cysteine and the closing phenylalanine or tryptophan. The D gene is left open where the match is weak. Clone size is stated in some rows and not others, as once, few, many or a class when expanded.

>TRBJ2-7|.|TRBV19|.
TGTGCCAGTAGAGCTTGGAGGCCAGGCGGTTCCTACGAGCAGTACTTC
CASRAWRPGGSYEQYF
>TRBJ1-3|TRBD1|TRBV28|.
TGTGCCAGCAGCCCGTACGGGACAGGGCTCCTTTGGAACACCATATATTTT
CASSPYGTGLLWNTIYF
>TRBJ2-2|.|TRBV7-2|.
TGTGCCAGCAGCTTATCCCGGGATAGAACCGGGGAGCTGTTTTTT
CASSLSRDRTGELFF
>TRBJ1-4|.|TRBV27|.
TGTGCCAGCAGGACAGGAGGTAATGAAAAACTGTTTTTT
CASRTGGNEKLFF
>TRBJ1-5|.|TRBV19|.
TGTGCCAGTAGCCCTAGGGGGCAGCCCCAGCATTTT
CASSPRGQPQHF
>TRBJ1-5|.|TRBV7-2|.
TGTGCCAGCAGCTCCACAGGGAGTAGTGGCAATCAGCCCCAGCATTTT
CASSSTGSSGNQPQHF
>TRBJ1-5|.|TRBV30|.
TGTGCCTGGAGTGTCAGCACAGCTAATCAGCCCCAGCATTTT
CAWSVSTANQPQHF
>TRBJ1-2|.|TRBV9|.
TGTGCCAGCACCTCCACAGGAGACTATGGCTACACCTTC
CASTSTGDYGYTF
>TRBJ2-6|TRBD1|TRBV9|.
TGTGCCAGCAGCGACGGCCTGGGACAGGGACCTGGGGCCAACGTCCTGACTTTC
CASSDGLGQGPGANVLTF
>TRBJ2-2|.|TRBV7-7|.
TGTGCTAGCAGCTTGTTAGCGGAGACTTTCACCGGGGAGCTGTTTTTT
CASSLLAETFTGELFF
>TRBJ2-7|TRBD1|TRBV6-6|.
TGTGCCAGCAGTCCCGGAACGGCAGGGGGCTACGAGCAGTACTTC
CASSPGTAGGYEQYF
>TRBJ2-1|TRBD2|TRBV5-1|once
TGCGCCAGCAGCTCCTCTCTAGCGGGAGGCCCCCATGAGCAGTTCTTC
CASSSSLAGGPHEQFF
>TRBJ1-1|.|TRBV6-1|.
TGTGCCAGCGGGCGAAAGTACAGGGACACTGAAGCTTTCTTT
CASGRKYRDTEAFF
>TRBJ1-2|.|TRBV6-5|.
TGTGCCAGCAGCCGTGGTACTTTTAACTATGGCTACACCTTC
CASSRGTFNYGYTF
>TRBJ1-6|.|TRBV12-3/TRBV12-4|.
TGTGCCAGCAGCTCTGGAGATAATTCACCCCTCCACTTT
CASSSGDNSPLHF
>TRBJ2-2|.|TRBV11-3|once
TGTGCCAGCAGCTTAGATCAGTTTAACACCGGGGAGCTGTTTTTT
CASSLDQFNTGELFF
>TRBJ1-2|.|TRBV6-2/TRBV6-3|.
TGTGCCAGCAGTTATACGGAGGGAAGTTATGGCTACACCTTC
CASSYTEGSYGYTF
>TRBJ1-2|.|TRBV3-1/TRBV3-2|.
TGTGCCAGCAGCCAAGATGGGCCCAGAGGGGGCTACACCTTC
CASSQDGPRGGYTF
>TRBJ2-7|.|TRBV7-9|.
TGTGCCAGCAGCTGGGGCCTAGGGATACACGAGCAGTACTTC
CASSWGLGIHEQYF
>TRBJ2-5|.|TRBV28|once
TGTGCCAGCAGTTTTTCTTCGGACGGGAGAGGGACCCAGTACTTC
CASSFSSDGRGTQYF
>TRBJ1-5|.|TRBV6-2/TRBV6-3|.
TGTGCCAGCAGTTACTACACAGGCGAGGATCGTCCCCAGCATTTT
CASSYYTGEDRPQHF
>TRBJ1-6|.|TRBV6-5|.
TGTGCCAGCAGAAACAGGGATTCACCCCTCCACTTT
CASRNRDSPLHF
>TRBJ2-1|TRBD2|TRBV7-2|once
TGTGCCAGCAGCCCGACCGCTAGCGGGACATACAATGAGCAGTTCTTC
CASSPTASGTYNEQFF
>TRBJ2-3|TRBD1|TRBV27|.
TGTGCCAGCAGTCCGCTCGGACAGGGAACAGATACGCAGTATTTT
CASSPLGQGTDTQYF
>TRBJ1-5|.|TRBV30|few
TGTGCCTGGAGTAAGACAGCGATCAGCAATCAGCCCCAGCATTTT
CAWSKTAISNQPQHF
>TRBJ2-3|.|TRBV11-2|.
TGTGCCAGCAGCCCTTTCGAGGGAACGCAGTATTTT
CASSPFEGTQYF
>TRBJ2-6|.|TRBV11-1|.
TGTGCCAGCAGCTTAGGTTACTCTGGGGCCAACGTCCTGACTTTC
CASSLGYSGANVLTF
>TRBJ2-7|TRBD1|TRBV19|.
TGTGCCAGTAGTAGTTTGGGACAGCAGAACTACGAGCAGTACTTC
CASSSLGQQNYEQYF
>TRBJ1-5|TRBD1|TRBV6-5|once
TGTGCCAGCAGTACGACAGGGGGCGGGCAACAGCCCCAGCATTTT
CASSTTGGGQQPQHF
>TRBJ1-2|TRBD1|TRBV28|.
TGTGCCAGCAGTTTAGTGGTCACAGGGGGCGCGATTGGCTACACCTTC
CASSLVVTGGAIGYTF
>TRBJ2-1|.|TRBV28|.
TGTGCCAGCAGTTTTGGAGGGTTCCTCTACAATGAGCAGTTCTTC
CASSFGGFLYNEQFF
>TRBJ2-7|.|TRBV5-1|.
TGCGCCAGCAGCATTTTAACCGGAGAGTACGAGCAGTACTTC
CASSILTGEYEQYF
>TRBJ1-5|TRBD1|TRBV18|few
TGTGCCAGCTCACCACCCGGGACAGGGTTCAATCAGCCCCAGCATTTT
CASSPPGTGFNQPQHF
>TRBJ1-5|TRBD1|TRBV2|once
TGTGCCAGCAGTTCGGGACAGCTCAATCAGCCCCAGCATTTT
CASSSGQLNQPQHF
>TRBJ2-3|TRBD2|TRBV6-5|.
TGTGCCAGCATAGCGGGAGAAGCTCTAGTTACGCAGTATTTT
CASIAGEALVTQYF
>TRBJ1-1|TRBD1|TRBV18|once
TGTGCCAGCTCACCAGCGACAGGGGCCACTGAAGCTTTCTTT
CASSPATGATEAFF
>TRBJ1-5|TRBD1|TRBV30|.
TGTGCCTGGACCCTGACAGGGGCCGAGTGGCCCCAGCATTTT
CAWTLTGAEWPQHF
>TRBJ1-2|.|TRBV6-5|few
TGTGCCAGCAGTCCCCTGGAAACAGGTGGATACGGCTACACCTTC
CASSPLETGGYGYTF
>TRBJ2-1|TRBD2|TRBV7-3|.
TGTGCCAGCAGACTTAGCGGGAGCCCCTATATTTACAATGAGCAGTTCTTC
CASRLSGSPYIYNEQFF
>TRBJ2-7|TRBD1|TRBV4-3|few
TGCGCCAGCAGCCAGGAGCCGGGACAGAGCTCCTACGAGCAGTACTTC
CASSQEPGQSSYEQYF
>TRBJ1-1|TRBD1|TRBV24-1|once
TGTGCCACCAGTGATTCCCCCCGGACAGGAAACACTGAAGCTTTCTTT
CATSDSPRTGNTEAFF
>TRBJ1-6|TRBD1|TRBV28|.
TGTGCCAGCAGTTCAGGGGGACAAGGATTTAATTCACCCCTCCACTTT
CASSSGGQGFNSPLHF
>TRBJ2-3|TRBD1|TRBV7-9|few
TGTGCCAGCACCATAGGTGCAGGGGGTGGGGGCACAGATACGCAGTATTTT
CASTIGAGGGGTDTQYF
>TRBJ2-3|TRBD1|TRBV28|.
TGTGCCAGCAGTTTAAGGTCAACAGGGGCCGATACGCAGTATTTT
CASSLRSTGADTQYF
>TRBJ1-1|.|TRBV28|.
TGTGCCAGCAGTTTACAGGGGCCCACTGAAGCTTTCTTT
CASSLQGPTEAFF